What follows is one T cell receptor beta chain and its context. Its antigen is as yet unknown. The data are from a study of Ad26.COV2.S vaccination and SARS-CoV-2 variants. Study-level information: By the intramuscular route, Ad26.COV2.S was given once, or twice 56 days apart.

Germline loops: CDR1 SQVTM, CDR2 ANQGSEA. The CDR3 extends over 14 amino acids. V was trimmed by 0 bases and J by 5 bases, leaving 11 bases between them. Assay used: immunoSEQ multiplex PCR; TCRdb lists only in-frame clones, some missing. The sample lists around 300,000 clones, around nine tenths occurring once. Specified treatment: roughly 18 received Ad26.COV2.S at low or high dose, single or two shots; about 5 received placebo; per-sample allocation not given. Day 63 after the first injection of vaccine or placebo was the sampling time. Study-wide findings and caveats: Possible underestimation of total T cell responses by the TCR breadth and depth analyses was noted.

V is TRBV29-1 and J is TRBJ2-1; D is possibly TRBD2 (6 bases). Sequences were derived from peripheral blood, sampled in a trial of Ad26.COV2.S vaccine versus placebo. This sequence was found in a person aged 18-60 years who received the Ad26.COV2.S COVID-19 vaccine or a placebo. The CDR3 DNA is TGCAGCGTTGAAGATTGGGGGGAGAACAATGAGCAGTTCTTC. Protein: CSVEDWGENNEQFF.